These 28 T cell receptor beta chains came from one sample sequenced in a study of cytomegalovirus exposure and HLA in healthy donors. Both 60 Vbeta primers and 13 Jbeta primers went into the PCR. Clones were sequenced by immunoSEQ multiplex PCR, and TCRdb holds only the in-frame ones, with some missing. In total, the table holds 50,000 to 80,000 clones. The sequenced sample was PBMCs. All receptors derive from a woman younger than 35 in good health and CMV-seronegative.

The genes are TRBV15 and TRBJ1-3; D is ambiguous. Germline V gene data show CDR1 as LNHNV and CDR2 as YYDKDF (reference sequence). Trimming stripped 1 base from V and 0 bases from J, with 7 bases between. The CDR3 loop spans 15 amino acids. The CDR3 region has the DNA TGTGCCACCAGCAGAGTGTCAGGCTCTGGAAACACCATATATTTT. It specifies CATSRVSGSGNTIYF.

V usage is TRBV6-1 and J usage is TRBJ1-2; perhaps TRBD1 as D (6 bases). The CDR3 spans 13 residues. Germline CDR1 MNHNS, CDR2 SASEGT. The V end was cut by 10 bases, the J end by 0 bases, with 12 bases between. This CDR3 reads CATTGKPNYGYTF. In DNA, the CDR3 is TGTGCCACCACAGGGAAGCCTAACTATGGCTACACCTTC.

This chain connects TRBV9 to TRBJ2-7; 13 positions agree with TRBD2. The CDR3 extends over 16 amino acids. Trimming cost V 0 bases and J 2 bases; bases outside gene matches: 2. Germline CDR1 reads SGDLS; CDR2 reads YYNGEE. DNA for the CDR3: TGTGCCAGCAGCGTAGGGGGACTAGCGGGAACCTACGAGCAGTACTTC. It translates to CASSVGGLAGTYEQYF.

CDR3 loop: CASSLGFEELNTEAFF. The CDR3 nucleotides read TGTGCCAGCAGCTTAGGATTTGAGGAACTGAACACTGAAGCTTTCTTT. The chain carries TRBV7-9 and TRBJ1-1, with no clear D. V was trimmed by 1 base and J by 0 bases, leaving 12 bases between them. The CDR3 totals 16 residues. Germline V gives CDR1 SEHNR, CDR2 FQNEAQ (reference sequence).

With regard to this clone: The germline gene is not matched at one end of the junction; a read error may be the cause. The chain recombines TRBV2 with TRBJ1-1; TRBD1 aligns across 9 bases. CDR3 length: 14 amino acids. Per the germline V gene, CDR1 is SNHLY and CDR2 is FYNNEI. CDR3 sequence: CASRAGTGNTEDFF. CDR3 DNA sequence: TGTGCCAGCAGGGCGGGGACAGGGAACACTGAAGATTTCTTT.

The rearrangement uses TRBV5-6 and TRBJ2-7; 7 nucleotides agree with TRBD1. Germline V gene lookup returns CDR1 SGHDT and CDR2 YYEEEE. CDR3 size: 15 residues. V gave up 3 bases and J gave up 5 bases; unmatched junction bases: 11. The CDR3 spells CASSSHDRDIHEQYF. In DNA form, the CDR3 reads TGTGCCAGCAGCTCCCATGACAGGGATATCCACGAGCAGTACTTC. Full variable domain (rest looked up from reference TRBV5-6 and TRBJ2-7): DAGVTQSPTHLIKTRGQQVTLRCSPKSGHDTVSWYQQALGQGPQFIFQYYEEEERQRGNFPDRFSGHQFPNYSSELNVNALLLGDSALYLCASSSHDRDIHEQYFGPGTRLTVT.

The CDR3 here is CASSPDLNTEAFF. As DNA, the CDR3 is TGTGCCAGCTCACCAGACTTGAACACTGAAGCTTTCTTT. V gene TRBV18 combines with J gene TRBJ1-1; D is unclear. CDR3 size: 13 residues. Trimming pared 2 bases from V and 0 bases from J, leaving 4 bases between. The germline gives CDR1 KGHSH, CDR2 LQKENI.

For this clone: One end of the junction does not line up with germline, which may come from a read error. V usage is TRBV28 and J usage is TRBJ1-1, with TRBD1 matching over 8 bases. The germline V gene has CDR1 MDHEN and CDR2 SYDVKM. This CDR3 has 15 residues. The CDR3 spells CASRRQGAMNTEDFF. The DNA of the CDR3 is TGTGCCAGCAGGCGCCAGGGGGCCATGAACACTGAAGATTTCTTT.

The chain has TRBV2 and TRBJ1-1, with D possibly matching TRBD1 (6 bases). Trimming stripped 4 bases from V and 0 bases from J, with 9 bases between. Per germline, CDR1 SNHLY and CDR2 FYNNEI. The CDR3 is made up of 14 amino acids. The CDR3 region is CASSGTALNTEAFF. The CDR3 DNA sequence: TGTGCCAGCAGTGGGACAGCCCTGAACACTGAAGCTTTCTTT. The complete variable domain, with remaining parts taken from reference TRBV2 and TRBJ1-1, reads EPEVTQTPSHQVTQMGQEVILRCVPISNHLYFYWYRQILGQKVEFLVSFYNNEISEKSEIFDDQFSVERPDGSNFTLKIRSTKLEDSAMYFCASSGTALNTEAFFGQGTRLTVV.

The chain joins TRBV6-1 to TRBJ1-1, with 9 positions matching TRBD1. CDR1 and CDR2 (germline): MNHNS, SASEGT. Germline trimming cut 5 bases from V and 1 base from J; bases unmatched to any gene: 2. This CDR3 spans 14 amino acids. The CDR3 DNA is TGTGCCAGCAGTCCGACAGGGGGGAACACTGAAGCTTTCTTT. This codes for CASSPTGGNTEAFF.

Regarding this clone: Other nucleotide sequences in the sample specify the same CDR3. The V gene is TRBV4-1, the J gene TRBJ1-1; a possible D gene is TRBD1 (5 bases). This CDR3 spans 15 amino acids. V lost 1 base and J lost 1, with 10 bases in between. In germline, CDR1 is MGHRA, CDR2 YSYEKL. The CDR3 DNA sequence: TGCGCCAGCAGCCAAGGTGGGGGGGGGAACACTGAAGCTTTCTTT. Residues: CASSQGGGGNTEAFF.

The CDR3 DNA reads TGTGCCAGCAGTGATGGTGACAGGGGGAGTGAAAAACTGTTTTTT. This translates into CASSDGDRGSEKLFF. This chain uses TRBV6-1 with TRBJ1-4; 9 nucleotides line up with TRBD1. V was clipped by 3 bases and J by 7 bases; unmatched bases: 6. Germline CDR1 MNHNS, CDR2 SASEGT. CDR3 length: 15 residues.

This chain connects TRBV13 to TRBJ2-7, with 9 bases aligning to TRBD2. The CDR3 is made up of 15 amino acids. CDR1 is PRHDT and CDR2 is FYEKMQ in the germline V gene (reference sequence). With 5 bases clipped from V and 1 base from J, the junction kept 6 bases outside the gene matches. The CDR3 sequence is CASSPNSGGSYEQYF. The DNA of the CDR3 is TGTGCCAGCAGCCCGAATAGCGGGGGATCCTACGAGCAGTACTTC. Variable domain in full (rest from reference TRBV13 and TRBJ2-7): AAGVIQSPRHLIKEKRETATLKCYPIPRHDTVYWYQQGPGQDPQFLISFYEKMQSDKGSIPDRFSAQQFSDYHSELNMSSLELGDSALYFCASSPNSGGSYEQYFGPGTRLTVT.

The V call is TRBV25-1, the J call TRBJ2-4; no definite D call. The ends were cut back, 7 bases at V and 0 bases at J, with 4 bases in the middle. From germline, CDR1 is MGHDK and CDR2 SYGVNS. CDR3 length: 12 amino acids. CDR3 DNA: TGTGCCAGCACGGGAGCCAAAAACATTCAGTACTTC. It encodes CASTGAKNIQYF.

The V and J genes are TRBV5-1 and TRBJ2-7, with 8 bases aligning to TRBD1. The length of the CDR3 is 13 residues. Germline V gene data show CDR1 as SGHRS and CDR2 as YFSETQ. J gave up 5 bases and V 2 bases, and 3 bases lay outside the gene matches. CDR3 amino acids: CASSFQGANEQYF. For the CDR3, the DNA is TGCGCCAGCAGCTTCCAGGGGGCCAACGAGCAGTACTTC.

The genes are TRBV20-1 and TRBJ2-5; D is uncertain. CDR1 and CDR2 (germline): DFQATT, SNEGSKA (reference sequence). V lost 7 bases, J lost 2 bases, and 5 bases lay in between. The CDR3 extends over 10 amino acids. Here the CDR3 reads CSVQQETQYF. The CDR3 DNA follows: TGCAGTGTCCAGCAAGAGACCCAGTACTTC.

The rearrangement links TRBV4-1 to TRBJ2-7; 9 nucleotides agree with TRBD1. Germline CDR1 reads MGHRA; CDR2 reads YSYEKL. This CDR3 is built from 16 residues. Trimming took 3 bases from V and 8 from J; bases not matched to a gene: 14. Here the CDR3 DNA reads TGCGCCAGCAGCCAGACTAGCCGGGACAGGGTCCCCAAGCAGTACTTC. Its protein product is CASSQTSRDRVPKQYF.

On this clone: The junction departs from the called germline gene at one end, perhaps through a read error. This chain connects TRBV4-1 to TRBJ1-5; 9 nucleotides line up with TRBD1. CDR3 length: 15 residues. Germline assignment: CDR1 MGHRA and CDR2 YSYEKL. CDR3 protein: CASRQEGTGRQPQHF. The CDR3 nucleotides are TGCGCCAGCAGACAAGAAGGGACAGGGCGTCAGCCCCAGCATTTT.

The chain recombines TRBV4-2 with TRBJ1-2; D not resolved. Trimming cost V 0 bases and J 2 bases, with 7 bases left between them. The germline V gene encodes CDR1 LGHNA and CDR2 YNFKEQ. This CDR3 is 14 amino acids long. In DNA, the CDR3 is TGTGCCAGCAGCCAAGAGTTCAGAAACTATGGCTACACCTTC. Protein sequence: CASSQEFRNYGYTF.

This rearrangement joins TRBV25-1 to TRBJ2-2, with TRBD1 matching over 8 bases. There are 14 residues in the CDR3. CDR1 MGHDK and CDR2 SYGVNS come from the germline V gene. With 8 bases clipped from V and 2 bases from J, the junction kept 4 bases outside the gene matches. The CDR3 sequence is CASDGQGNTGELFF. The CDR3 bases are TGTGCCAGCGATGGACAGGGTAACACCGGGGAGCTGTTTTTT. Full variable domain (missing parts from reference TRBV25-1 and TRBJ2-2): EADIYQTPRYLVIGTGKKITLECSQTMGHDKMYWYQQDPGMELHLIHYSYGVNSTEKGDLSSESTVSRIRTEHFPLTLESARPSHTSQYLCASDGQGNTGELFFGEGSRLTVL.

The J gene is TRBJ2-7, the V gene TRBV6-5; 9 bases line up with TRBD2. Trimming removed 5 bases from V and 2 bases from J; junction bases left unmatched: 7. The CDR3 consists of 15 residues. In germline, CDR1 is MNHEY, CDR2 SVGAGI. The CDR3 nucleotides are TGTGCCAGCAGTCATAGCGGGGGCCTCGCCTACGAGCAGTACTTC. Amino acids: CASSHSGGLAYEQYF.

The gene calls are TRBV11-2 and TRBJ1-2, with D hard to call. The CDR3 loop spans 11 amino acids. Trimming pared 8 bases from V and 6 bases from J, leaving 10 bases between. Looked up from germline, CDR1 is SGHAT and CDR2 is FQNNGV. This CDR3 is CASGVENGYTF. Here the CDR3 DNA reads TGTGCCAGCGGAGTTGAAAATGGCTACACCTTC.

V and J are TRBV6-1 and TRBJ1-2; 7 nucleotides agree with TRBD1. Trimming cost V 0 bases and J 4 bases; bases outside gene matches: 5. This CDR3 spans 15 amino acids. CDR1 and CDR2 from the germline V gene are MNHNS and SASEGT. The CDR3: CASSEAWQGVYGYTF. CDR3 in DNA: TGTGCCAGCAGTGAAGCGTGGCAGGGGGTCTATGGCTACACCTTC.

The gene calls are TRBV18 and TRBJ2-5, with a tentative D call TRBD1 (5 bases). The germline V gene has CDR1 KGHSH and CDR2 LQKENI. Trimming removed 3 bases from V and 4 bases from J, with 6 bases in between. The CDR3 loop spans 12 amino acids. The CDR3 reads CASSPQGETQYF. DNA of the CDR3: TGTGCCAGCTCACCGCAGGGAGAGACCCAGTACTTC.

This rearrangement joins TRBV6-5 to TRBJ2-7, with 9 bases aligning to TRBD1. The CDR3 contains 14 residues. V shed 4 bases, J shed 3 bases, and the junction held 4 bases outside the gene matches. Germline V gives CDR1 MNHEY, CDR2 SVGAGI. The CDR3 nucleotides read TGTGCCAGCAGTTTCCAGGGACAGGGCTACGAGCAGTACTTC. This sequence encodes CASSFQGQGYEQYF.

J is TRBJ1-2 and V is TRBV7-6; D gene ambiguous. Germline-derived CDR1 and CDR2 are SGHVS and FNYEAQ. V lost 5 bases and J lost 9, with 19 bases in between. The CDR3 has 14 residues. CDR3: CASSPSGSRESYTF. In nucleotides, the CDR3 is TGTGCCAGCAGCCCCTCGGGGTCAAGGGAGAGCTACACCTTC.

This chain connects TRBV6-1 to TRBJ1-5; D is uncertain. The CDR3 contains 16 residues. The V and J ends lost 0 bases and 1 base respectively, with 10 bases between them. Germline CDR1 reads MNHNS; CDR2 reads SASEGT. CDR3 residues: CASSEAGRWSNQPQHF. The DNA for the CDR3 is TGTGCCAGCAGTGAAGCGGGCAGATGGAGCAATCAGCCCCAGCATTTT.

The chain recombines TRBV7-8 with TRBJ2-5, with TRBD1 as a possible D gene (6 bases). Germline CDR1 and CDR2: SGHVS and FQNEAQ. This CDR3 has 14 residues. The V gene lost 5 bases and the J gene lost 1 base, with 11 bases spanning the gap. The CDR3 DNA sequence: TGTGCCAGCAGCCGGGACACCCTCCAAGAGACCCAGTACTTC. This codes for CASSRDTLQETQYF.